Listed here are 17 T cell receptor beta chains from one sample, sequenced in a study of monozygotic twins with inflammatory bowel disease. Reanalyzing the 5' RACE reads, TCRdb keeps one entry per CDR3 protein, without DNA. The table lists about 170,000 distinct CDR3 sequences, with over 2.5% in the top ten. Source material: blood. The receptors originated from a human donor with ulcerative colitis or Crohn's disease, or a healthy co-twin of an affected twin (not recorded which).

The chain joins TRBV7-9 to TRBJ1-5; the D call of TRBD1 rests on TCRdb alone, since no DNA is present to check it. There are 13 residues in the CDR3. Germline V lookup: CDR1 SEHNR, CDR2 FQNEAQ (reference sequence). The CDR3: CASNDRDSQPQHF.

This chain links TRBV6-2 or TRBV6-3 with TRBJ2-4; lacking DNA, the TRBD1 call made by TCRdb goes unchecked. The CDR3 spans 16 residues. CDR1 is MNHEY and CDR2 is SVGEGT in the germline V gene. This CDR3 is CASSSGFRDSKNIQYF.

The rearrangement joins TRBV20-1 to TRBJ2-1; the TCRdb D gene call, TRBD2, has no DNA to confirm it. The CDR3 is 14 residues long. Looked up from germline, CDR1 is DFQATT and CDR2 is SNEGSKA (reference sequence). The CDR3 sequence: CSARAGRSGNEQFF.

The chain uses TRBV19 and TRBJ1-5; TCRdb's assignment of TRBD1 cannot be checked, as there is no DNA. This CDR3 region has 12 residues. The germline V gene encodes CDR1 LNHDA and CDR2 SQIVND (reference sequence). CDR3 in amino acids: CASSSRNQPQHF.

The CDR3 sequence: CASTADGTGGEKLFF. The chain recombines TRBV7-2 with TRBJ1-4; TCRdb indicates TRBD1, and absent DNA this call remains unverified. The germline gives CDR1 SGHTA, CDR2 FQGNSA. The CDR3 runs to 15 residues. The full variable domain, its missing parts supplied by reference TRBV7-2 and TRBJ1-4, is GAGVSQSPSNKVTEKGKDVELRCDPISGHTALYWYRQSLGQGLEFLIYFQGNSAPDKSGLPSDRFSAERTGGSVSTLTIQRTQQEDSAVYLCASTADGTGGEKLFFGSGTQLSVL.

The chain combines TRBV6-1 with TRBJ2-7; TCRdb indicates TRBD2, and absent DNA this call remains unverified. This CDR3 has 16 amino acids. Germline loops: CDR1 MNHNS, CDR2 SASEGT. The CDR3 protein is CASRPPGLYSSYEQYF.

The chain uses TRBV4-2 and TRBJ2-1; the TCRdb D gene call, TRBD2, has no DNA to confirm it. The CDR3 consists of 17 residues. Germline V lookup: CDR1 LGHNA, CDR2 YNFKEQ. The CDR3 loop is CASSQDRAGFSYNEQFF.

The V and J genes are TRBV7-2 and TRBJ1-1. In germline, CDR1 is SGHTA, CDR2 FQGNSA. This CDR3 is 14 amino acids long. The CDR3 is CASSFGPSNTEAFF.

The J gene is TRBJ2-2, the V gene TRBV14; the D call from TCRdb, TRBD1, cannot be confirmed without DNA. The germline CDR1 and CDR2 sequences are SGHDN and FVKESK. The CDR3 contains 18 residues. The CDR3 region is CASSQINPGGVNTGELFF.

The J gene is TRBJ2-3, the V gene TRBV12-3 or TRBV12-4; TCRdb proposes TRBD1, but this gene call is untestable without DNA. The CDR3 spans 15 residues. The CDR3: CASSPTGLGTDTQYF.

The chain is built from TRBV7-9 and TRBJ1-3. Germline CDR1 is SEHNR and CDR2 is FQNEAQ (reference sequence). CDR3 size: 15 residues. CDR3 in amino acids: CASSSGLPSGNTIYF.

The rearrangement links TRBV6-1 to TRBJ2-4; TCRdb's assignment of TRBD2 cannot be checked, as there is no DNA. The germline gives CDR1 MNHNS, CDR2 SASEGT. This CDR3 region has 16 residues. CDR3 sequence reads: CASTKETVPAKNIQYF.

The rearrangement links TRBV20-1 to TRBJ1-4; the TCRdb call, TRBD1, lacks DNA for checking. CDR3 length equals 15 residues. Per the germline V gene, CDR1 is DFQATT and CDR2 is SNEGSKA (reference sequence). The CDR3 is CSARDQGGTNEKLFF.

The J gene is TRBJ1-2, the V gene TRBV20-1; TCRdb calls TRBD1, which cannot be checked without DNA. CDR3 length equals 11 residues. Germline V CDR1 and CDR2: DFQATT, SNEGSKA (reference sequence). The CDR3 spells CSARTGEGYTF.

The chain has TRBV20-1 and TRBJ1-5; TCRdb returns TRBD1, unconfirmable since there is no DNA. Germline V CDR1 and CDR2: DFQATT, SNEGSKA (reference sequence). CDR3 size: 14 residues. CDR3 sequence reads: CSAVQGSRNQPQHF.

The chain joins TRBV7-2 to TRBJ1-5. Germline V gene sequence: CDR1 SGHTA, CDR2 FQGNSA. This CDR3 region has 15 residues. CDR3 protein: CASSPAADGNQPQHF.

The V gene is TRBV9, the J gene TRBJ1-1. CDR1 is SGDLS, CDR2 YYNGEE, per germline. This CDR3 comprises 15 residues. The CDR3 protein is CASTIGLQMNTEAFF.